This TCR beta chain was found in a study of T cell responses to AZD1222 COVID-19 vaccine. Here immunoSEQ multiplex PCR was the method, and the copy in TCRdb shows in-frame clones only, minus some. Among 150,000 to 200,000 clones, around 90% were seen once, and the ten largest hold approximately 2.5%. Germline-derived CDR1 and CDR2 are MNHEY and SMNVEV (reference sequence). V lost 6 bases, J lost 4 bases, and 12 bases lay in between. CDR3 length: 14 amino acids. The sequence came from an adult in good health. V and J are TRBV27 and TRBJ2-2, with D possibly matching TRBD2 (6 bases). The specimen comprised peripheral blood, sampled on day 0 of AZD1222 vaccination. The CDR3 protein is CASSPGLATGELFF. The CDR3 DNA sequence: TGTGCCAGCAGCCCGGGACTCGCCACCGGGGAGCTGTTTTTT.